This entry lists 15 T cell receptor beta chains sequenced from one sample in a study of control samples from healthy donors and cancer patients. Clones were read by immunoSEQ multiplex PCR, and TCRdb kept only the in-frame ones, dropping some. The data show 100,000 to 150,000 clones, about nine tenths seen once. The specimen sequenced was blood. The receptor source for this set is a man in his forties in good health.

This clone turned up a few times. This rearrangement joins TRBV5-1 to TRBJ2-5, with TRBD2 identical over 8 bases. Germline CDR1 and CDR2: SGHRS and YFSETQ. J lost 2 bases, V lost 3 bases, and 9 bases had no gene match. This CDR3 has 16 residues. CDR3 amino acids: CASSSQGLAKQETQYF. In DNA form, the CDR3 reads TGCGCCAGCAGCTCGCAAGGACTAGCCAAGCAAGAGACCCAGTACTTC. Using reference TRBV5-1 and TRBJ2-5 for the parts outside the CDR3, the full variable domain is KAGVTQTPRYLIKTRGQQVTLSCSPISGHRSVSWYQQTPGQGLQFLFEYFSETQRNKGNFPGRFSGRQFSNSRSEMNVSTLELGDSALYLCASSSQGLAKQETQYFGPGTRLLVL.

The V gene is TRBV6-5, the J gene TRBJ1-2; TRBD1 might be the D (6 bases). V lost 5 bases, J lost 9 bases, and 19 bases lay in between. Per the germline V gene, CDR1 is MNHEY and CDR2 is SVGAGI. This CDR3 region has 14 residues. CDR3 nucleotides: TGTGCCAGCAGTCAGACTTCGACAGGCTCACGCTACACCTTC. Its translation: CASSQTSTGSRYTF.

The gene calls are TRBV20-1 and TRBJ1-2; weak D call: TRBD1 (5 bases). CDR1 DFQATT and CDR2 SNEGSKA come from the germline V gene (reference sequence). Trimming removed 5 bases at V and 8 bases at J, with 12 bases between. The CDR3 is made up of 11 amino acids. In DNA, the CDR3 is TGCAGTGCTCCGGACACCTTCGGCTACACCTTC. Translation gives CSAPDTFGYTF.

This clone appeared a single time. The chain employs TRBV3-1 (or the pseudogene TRBV3-2) and TRBJ2-5, with 13 bases identical to TRBD2. This CDR3 spans 18 amino acids. V lost 3 bases and J lost 2; bases outside the gene matches: 9. CDR1 is LGHDT and CDR2 is YNNKEL in the germline V gene (reference sequence). CDR3 residues: CASSQEGGLAGLQETQYF. The CDR3 DNA follows: TGTGCCAGCAGCCAGGAGGGGGGACTAGCGGGACTACAAGAGACCCAGTACTTC.

The gene calls are TRBV11-2 and TRBJ2-1, with unresolved D. This CDR3 has 11 residues. V was trimmed by 5 bases and J by 9 bases, leaving 8 bases between them. CDR1 is SGHAT and CDR2 is FQNNGV in the germline V gene. The CDR3 protein is CASSITSEQFF. CDR3 sequence (DNA): TGTGCCAGCAGCATTACCAGTGAGCAGTTCTTC.

The chain combines TRBV7-2 with TRBJ1-5; D remains ambiguous. The germline gives CDR1 SGHTA, CDR2 FQGNSA. Trimming removed 0 bases from V and 8 bases from J, with 14 bases in between. The CDR3 totals 15 residues. The CDR3 DNA reads as TGTGCCAGCAGCTTAGCGAGCGGCGTCCGGGAGCCCCAGCATTTT. It translates to CASSLASGVREPQHF.

V and J are TRBV12-3 or TRBV12-4 and TRBJ1-2; TRBD1 aligns across 8 bases. The V gene end was trimmed by 5 bases and the J gene end by 6 bases; junction bases not matched to a gene: 2. The CDR3 sequence is 12 residues long. CDR3 nucleotides: TGTGCCAGCAGTGGACAGGGAGATGGCTACACCTTC. Encoded protein: CASSGQGDGYTF.

The chain uses TRBV29-1 and TRBJ2-1; D not certain. The CDR3 spans 12 residues. Germline V gene lookup returns CDR1 SQVTM and CDR2 ANQGSEA. V was pared by 1 base and J by 6 bases, with 7 bases between. The CDR3 DNA sequence: TGCAGCGTTGAAGGGGAAATCAATGAGCAGTTCTTC. Encoded protein: CSVEGEINEQFF.

This rearrangement joins TRBV9 to TRBJ2-3; D not resolved. Trimming removed 4 bases from V and 2 bases from J, with 23 bases in between. CDR3 length: 18 residues. The V gene's germline CDR1 is SGDLS and CDR2 YYNGEE. CDR3 sequence (DNA): TGTGCCAGCAGCATCCCCTTGACCGTGGGGTTAAACACAGATACGCAGTATTTT. Amino acid sequence: CASSIPLTVGLNTDTQYF. The full variable domain, completed using reference TRBV9 and TRBJ2-3, is DSGVTQTPKHLITATGQRVTLRCSPRSGDLSVYWYQQSLDQGLQFLIQYYNGEERAKGNILERFSAQQFPDLHSELNLSSLELGDSALYFCASSIPLTVGLNTDTQYFGPGTRLTVL.

The rearrangement joins TRBV4-2 to TRBJ2-7; a weak D match, TRBD1 (5 bases). CDR3 size: 14 residues. Trimming shortened V by 1 base and J by 2 bases, and 9 bases separated the two germline ends. Per the germline V gene, CDR1 is LGHNA and CDR2 is YNFKEQ. For the CDR3, the DNA is TGTGCCAGCAGCCAAGGACAGCGACCCTACGAGCAGTACTTC. It encodes CASSQGQRPYEQYF.

The chain recombines TRBV14 with TRBJ2-3; tentative D call: TRBD2 (6 bases). V was cut by 4 bases and J by 4 bases, with 15 bases left in between. This CDR3 has 15 residues. Germline values: CDR1 SGHDN, CDR2 FVKESK. CDR3 residues: CASSRGDVGADTQYF. CDR3 bases: TGTGCCAGCAGCCGCGGGGATGTAGGGGCAGATACGCAGTATTTT.

The V gene is TRBV10-1, the J gene TRBJ2-1, with 12 bases identical to TRBD2. Germline V gives CDR1 WNHNN, CDR2 SYGVQD (reference sequence). The CDR3 is 17 amino acids. V lost 6 bases and J lost 4; bases outside the gene matches: 10. CDR3 sequence (DNA): TGCGCCAGCAGCGCCGGACTAGCGGGGTCCCTTTACAATGAGCAGTTCTTC. It translates to CASSAGLAGSLYNEQFF.

V gene TRBV7-9 combines with J gene TRBJ1-6; D perhaps matches TRBD1 (5 bases). From germline, CDR1 is SEHNR and CDR2 FQNEAQ (reference sequence). The CDR3 contains 15 residues. V lost 1 base, J lost 7 bases, and 11 bases lay in between. This chain's CDR3 is CASSLVSGKNSPLHF. Here the CDR3 DNA reads TGTGCCAGCAGCTTAGTCTCAGGGAAAAATTCACCCCTCCACTTT.

CDR3 sequence: CASSVDRDRGVYEQYF. The CDR3 DNA reads TGTGCCAGCAGCGTGGACCGGGACAGGGGGGTCTACGAGCAGTACTTC. The chain joins TRBV5-5 to TRBJ2-7; TRBD1 matches at 11 bases. CDR3 size: 16 residues. The V and J ends lost 4 bases and 3 bases, in that order; junction bases with no gene match: 9. The germline V gene has CDR1 SGHKS and CDR2 YYEKEE (reference sequence).

V is TRBV24-1 and J is TRBJ1-2; possible D gene TRBD1, 6 bases. The ends were cut back, 0 bases at V and 8 bases at J, with 12 bases in the middle. CDR3 length: 14 amino acids. Per germline, CDR1 KGHDR and CDR2 SFDVKD. The CDR3 loop is CATSDLRRGKGYTF. CDR3 coding DNA: TGTGCCACCAGTGATTTGCGCAGGGGAAAGGGCTACACCTTC.